This TCR beta chain was profiled in a study of T cells in Graves' hyperthyroidism and ophthalmopathy. Participants, patients aged 18 to 65, had newly diagnosed hyperthyroidism with a duration under 2 months. Lactation, pregnancy, other autoimmune disease or uncontrolled infection led to exclusion of patients. RNA transcripts gave rise to amplified TCR beta CDR3 regions. Carried out on the TCR CDR3, a first-round RT-PCR used the HTBI primer set. TCRdb fed the multiplex PCR reads into MiXCR, producing one record per CDR3 protein. This sample has roughly 200,000 distinct CDR3 sequences, with 18% found just once. Losses at the gene ends were 6 bases for V and 7 bases for J; bases not matched to a gene: 10. CDR1 is MDHEN and CDR2 is SYDVKM in the germline V gene. CDR3 length: 14 amino acids.

This receptor was obtained from a man aged 35-49 years with Graves' hyperthyroidism. The V and J genes are TRBV28 and TRBJ2-7, with TRBD1 matching over 9 bases. Sequencing was carried out using blood. CDR3 sequence reads: CASRAGTGTKEQYF. DNA of the CDR3: TGTGCCAGCAGAGCGGGGACAGGGACGAAGGAGCAGTACTTC.